This entry lists 13 T cell receptor beta chains sequenced from one sample in a study of blood T cell repertoires in COVID-19. Profiled with immunoSEQ multiplex PCR; TCRdb holds only in-frame clones, not every one. The sample carries some 150,000 clones, about four fifths recorded once. Material for sequencing was PBMCs or T cells enriched from blood (not recorded which). The receptors here all came from a man in his fifties or sixties who had recovered from COVID-19.

The CDR3, as DNA: TGTGCCAGCAGTTTATCCCTAGCGGGGGTTGTCAATGAGCAGTTCTTC. Encoded protein: CASSLSLAGVVNEQFF. This rearrangement joins TRBV27 to TRBJ2-1, with 10 bases fitting TRBD2. CDR3 length: 16 residues. V trimming: 0 bases; J trimming: 6 bases; junction bases outside the gene matches: 5. Germline CDR1 and CDR2: MNHEY and SMNVEV (reference sequence).

J is TRBJ2-2 and V is TRBV7-2; 15 bases are shared with TRBD2. Germline loops: CDR1 SGHTA, CDR2 FQGNSA. V trimming: 5 bases; J trimming: 3 bases; junction bases outside the gene matches: 7. The CDR3 covers 18 residues. The CDR3 is CASSAWTSGGAHTGELFF. CDR3 bases: TGTGCCAGCAGCGCATGGACTAGCGGGGGGGCTCACACCGGGGAGCTGTTTTTT.

This clone was picked up one time. The V and J genes are TRBV27 and TRBJ1-1; tentatively, D is TRBD1 (5 bases). From germline, CDR1 is MNHEY and CDR2 SMNVEV (reference sequence). The CDR3 totals 16 residues. V shed 3 bases and J shed 0 bases, with 14 bases lying between them. The CDR3 spells CASSFTTEFMNTEAFF. DNA of the CDR3: TGTGCCAGCAGTTTTACGACAGAATTTATGAACACTGAAGCTTTCTTT.

V is TRBV5-5 and J is TRBJ2-7, with D tentatively TRBD2 (5 bases). V lost 1 base and J 2 bases, leaving 10 bases between the germline ends. Germline V CDR1 and CDR2: SGHKS, YYEKEE (reference sequence). There are 14 residues in the CDR3. The CDR3 DNA reads TGTGCCAGCAGCTTGAGTTCCGGGGCCTACGAGCAGTACTTC. Translated, it gives CASSLSSGAYEQYF.

The chain combines TRBV19 with TRBJ1-6, with 7 bases lining up with TRBD1. The V and J ends lost 4 bases and 2 bases, in that order; junction bases with no gene match: 5. Germline lookup yields CDR1 LNHDA and CDR2 SQIVND (reference sequence). The CDR3 spans 16 residues. The CDR3 region is CASSTTGKTYNSPLHF. CDR3 DNA sequence: TGTGCCAGTAGTACGACAGGGAAAACCTATAATTCACCCCTCCACTTT. Based on the CDR3 plus reference TRBV19 and TRBJ1-6, the full variable domain is DGGITQSPKYLFRKEGQNVTLSCEQNLNHDAMYWYRQDPGQGLRLIYYSQIVNDFQKGDIAEGYSVSREKKESFPLTVTSAQKNPTAFYLCASSTTGKTYNSPLHFGNGTRLTVT.

With respect to this clone: The CDR3 does not end in the conserved phenylalanine or tryptophan, so this is likely a read error. It is unclear where the CDR3 begins or ends on the DNA, so no DNA is shown, and the CDR3 is as TCRdb lists it. This rearrangement joins TRBV6-5 to TRBJ1-1; TRBD1, as called in the table, went unchecked against the DNA. CDR1 MNHEY and CDR2 SVGAGI come from the germline V gene. The CDR3 is 13 amino acids in total, end residues counted. The CDR3 sequence is CASRNRGQGALLK.

The chain carries TRBV12-3 or TRBV12-4 and TRBJ1-4, with D possibly TRBD1 on 6 matching bases. The CDR3 totals 12 residues. The V gene lost 3 bases and the J gene lost 8 bases, with 7 bases spanning the gap. CDR3 nucleotides: TGTGCCAGCAGTTTTACAGGGGAAAAACTGTTTTTT. This encodes CASSFTGEKLFF.

The rearrangement links TRBV27 to TRBJ1-2; maybe TRBD1 (5 bases). The CDR3 covers 12 residues. V lost 6 bases to trimming and J lost 7 bases, with 12 bases between them. Germline lookup yields CDR1 MNHEY and CDR2 SMNVEV (reference sequence). The CDR3 protein is CASRLRGGGYTF. The CDR3 DNA is TGTGCCAGCAGACTAAGGGGTGGTGGCTACACCTTC.

The chain carries TRBV19 and TRBJ2-2, with TRBD2 matching 7 bases. This CDR3 is built from 15 residues. The germline gives CDR1 LNHDA, CDR2 SQIVND (reference sequence). Trimming removed 3 bases from V and 4 bases from J; junction bases left unmatched: 5. CDR3 loop: CASSIQGGVTGELFF. The DNA of the CDR3 is TGTGCCAGTAGTATTCAGGGAGGGGTCACCGGGGAGCTGTTTTTT.

The gene calls are TRBV19 and TRBJ1-2, with D uncertain. This CDR3 has 15 residues. Germline V lookup: CDR1 LNHDA, CDR2 SQIVND (reference sequence). V was trimmed by 4 bases and J by 5 bases, leaving 17 bases between them. This CDR3 reads CASSSGSTPGYGYTF. CDR3 sequence (DNA): TGTGCCAGTAGTAGTGGGAGCACTCCCGGTTATGGCTACACCTTC.

This rearrangement joins TRBV6-6 to TRBJ1-3; D is unresolved. CDR3 length: 13 amino acids. In germline, CDR1 is MNHNY, CDR2 SVGAGI (reference sequence). Trimming removed 6 bases from V and 8 bases from J, with 14 bases in between. The CDR3 coding sequence is TGTGCCAGCAGGAGGGCAGGCGGCGACACCATATATTTT. Translation gives CASRRAGGDTIYF.

This sequence joins TRBV7-8 and TRBJ2-7, with 8 bases matching TRBD2. There are 17 residues in the CDR3. J gave up 0 bases and V 1 base, and 8 bases lay outside the gene matches. Germline V gene data show CDR1 as SGHVS and CDR2 as FQNEAQ. The CDR3 reads CASSLEVGGTSSYEQYF. The CDR3 DNA sequence: TGTGCCAGCAGCTTAGAGGTGGGGGGGACTAGCTCCTACGAGCAGTACTTC.

The rearrangement links TRBV5-4 to TRBJ2-7; 8 bases map to TRBD2. V trimming: 3 bases; J trimming: 4 bases; junction bases outside the gene matches: 6. The CDR3 totals 14 residues. Germline V gene sequence: CDR1 SGHNT, CDR2 YYREEE (reference sequence). The DNA for the CDR3 is TGTGCCAGCAGCTCGGGGGGGGGCCCTTACGAGCAGTACTTC. Translated, it gives CASSSGGGPYEQYF.